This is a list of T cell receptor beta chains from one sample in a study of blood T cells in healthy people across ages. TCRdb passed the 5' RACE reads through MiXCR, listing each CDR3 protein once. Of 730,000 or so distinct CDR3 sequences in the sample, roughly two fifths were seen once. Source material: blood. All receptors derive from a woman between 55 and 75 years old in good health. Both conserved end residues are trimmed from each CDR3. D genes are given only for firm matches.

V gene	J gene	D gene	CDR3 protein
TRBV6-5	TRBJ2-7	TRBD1	ASRATGASYEQY
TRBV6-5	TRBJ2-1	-	ASSYNSPTSGDYNEQF
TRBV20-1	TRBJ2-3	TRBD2	SARTLAGQRTTTDTQY
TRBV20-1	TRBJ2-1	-	SASVGDEQF
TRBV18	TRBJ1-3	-	ASSPPTAPSGNTIY
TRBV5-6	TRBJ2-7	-	ASSSTLTYEQY
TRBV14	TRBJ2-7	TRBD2	ASSPGLAGRQETRY
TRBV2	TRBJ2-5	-	ASSWSGDEQY
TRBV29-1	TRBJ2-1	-	SVEGGNEQF
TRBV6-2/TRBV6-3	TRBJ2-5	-	ASSTTRETQY
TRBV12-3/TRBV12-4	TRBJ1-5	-	ASSGQPDQPQH
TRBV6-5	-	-	ASSLTTGTQQTQY
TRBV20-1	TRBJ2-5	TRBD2	SAETLAGGTQETQY
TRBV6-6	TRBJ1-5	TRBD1	ASSPAGQGYQPQH
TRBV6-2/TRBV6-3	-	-	ASSYLKNSLGETQY
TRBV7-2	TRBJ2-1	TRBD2	ASSFRLAGGNEQF
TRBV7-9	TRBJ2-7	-	ASSLDLENYEQY
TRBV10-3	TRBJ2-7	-	AISTTTGTLAEQY
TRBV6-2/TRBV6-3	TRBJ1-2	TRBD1	ASGDRGANYGYT
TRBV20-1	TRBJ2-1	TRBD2	SAQGLARSSYNEQF
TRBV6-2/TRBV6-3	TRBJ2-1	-	ASSDPHHNEQF
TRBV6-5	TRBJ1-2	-	ASSKEYRAAAGYT
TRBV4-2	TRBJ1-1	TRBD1	ASSRQGAEAF
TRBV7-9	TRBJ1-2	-	ASSPGLQIYGYT
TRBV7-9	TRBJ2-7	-	ASSPIQGKQRVTYEQY
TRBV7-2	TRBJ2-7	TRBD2	ASSSPGGGRYEQY
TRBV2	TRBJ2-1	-	ASRGLGTPPPNEQF
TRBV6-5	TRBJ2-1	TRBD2	ASSYTSGILYNEQF
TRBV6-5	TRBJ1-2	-	ASSTGTFNYGYT
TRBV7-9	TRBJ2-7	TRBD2	ASSFASGSTGEQY
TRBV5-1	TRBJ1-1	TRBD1	ASSQDRGETEAF
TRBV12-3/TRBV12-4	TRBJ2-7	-	ASSFPPAAYEQY
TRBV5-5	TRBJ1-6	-	ASSLVSLNSPLH
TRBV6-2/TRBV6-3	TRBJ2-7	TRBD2	ASRWTSGRDSAYEQY
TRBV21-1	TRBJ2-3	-	AISGRGSTDTQY
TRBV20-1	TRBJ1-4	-	SARDPGGIAEKLF
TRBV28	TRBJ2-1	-	ASSPPWSTHEQF
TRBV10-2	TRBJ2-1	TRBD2	ASRTSGAGGEQF
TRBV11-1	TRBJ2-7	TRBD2	ASSFSGVSYEQY
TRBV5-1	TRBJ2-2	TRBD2	ASSPLAGGNTGELF